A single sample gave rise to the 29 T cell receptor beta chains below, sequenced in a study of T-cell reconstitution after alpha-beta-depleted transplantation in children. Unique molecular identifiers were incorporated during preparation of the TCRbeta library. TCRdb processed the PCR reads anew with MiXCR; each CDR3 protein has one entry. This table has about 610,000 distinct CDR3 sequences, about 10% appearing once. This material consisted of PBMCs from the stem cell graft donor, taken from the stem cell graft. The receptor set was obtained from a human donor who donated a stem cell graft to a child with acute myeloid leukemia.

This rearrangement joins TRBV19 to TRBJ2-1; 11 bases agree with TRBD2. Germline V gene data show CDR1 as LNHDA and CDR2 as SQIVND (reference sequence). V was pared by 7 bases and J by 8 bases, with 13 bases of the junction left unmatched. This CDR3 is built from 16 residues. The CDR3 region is CASTALIAGGRDEQFF. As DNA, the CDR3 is TGTGCCAGTACCGCCCTTATAGCGGGAGGGAGGGATGAGCAGTTCTTC.

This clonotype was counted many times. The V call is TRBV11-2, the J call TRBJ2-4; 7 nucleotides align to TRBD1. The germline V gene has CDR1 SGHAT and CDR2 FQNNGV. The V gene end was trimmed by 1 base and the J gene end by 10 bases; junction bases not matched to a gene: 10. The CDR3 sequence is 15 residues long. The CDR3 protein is CASSLVATGLGIQYF. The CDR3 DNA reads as TGTGCCAGCAGCTTAGTGGCGACAGGGCTTGGGATTCAGTACTTC.

In nucleotides, the CDR3 is TGTGCCAGCAGTTGGGCGTCCCAGGGCACAGATACGCAGTATTTT. This encodes CASSWASQGTDTQYF. V usage is TRBV27 and J usage is TRBJ2-3; D is undetermined. V was clipped by 4 bases and J by 1 base, with 12 bases between them. The germline CDR1 and CDR2 sequences are MNHEY and SMNVEV (reference sequence). CDR3 length equals 15 residues.

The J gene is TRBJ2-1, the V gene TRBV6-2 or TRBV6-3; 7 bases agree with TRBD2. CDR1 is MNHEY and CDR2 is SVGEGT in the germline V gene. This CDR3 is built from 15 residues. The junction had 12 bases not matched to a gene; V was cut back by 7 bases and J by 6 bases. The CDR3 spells CASTLAGTLPNEQFF. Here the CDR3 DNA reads TGTGCCAGCACTTTAGCGGGTACCCTCCCCAATGAGCAGTTCTTC.

CDR3 nucleotide sequence: TGTGCCAGCAGCTTAACTAGCGGGAGAATGGTTGGGGAGCAGTACTTC. Protein sequence: CASSLTSGRMVGEQYF. The J gene is TRBJ2-7, the V gene TRBV7-3, with 9 bases that match TRBD2. Looked up from germline, CDR1 is SGHTA and CDR2 is FQGTGA. The J segment lost 7 bases and the V segment lost 0 bases, leaving 10 bases of the junction unmatched. The length of the CDR3 is 16 residues.

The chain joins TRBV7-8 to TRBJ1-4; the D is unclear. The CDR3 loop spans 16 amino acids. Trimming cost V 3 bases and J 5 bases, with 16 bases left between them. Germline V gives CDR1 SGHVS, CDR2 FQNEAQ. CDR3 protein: CASSFETRKRNEKLFF. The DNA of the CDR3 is TGTGCCAGCAGCTTTGAAACCCGAAAGAGAAATGAAAAACTGTTTTTT.

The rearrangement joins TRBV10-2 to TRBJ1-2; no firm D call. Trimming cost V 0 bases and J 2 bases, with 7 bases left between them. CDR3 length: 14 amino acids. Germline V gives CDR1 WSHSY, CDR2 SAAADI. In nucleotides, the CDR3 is TGCGCCAGCAGTGAGTCACGGCAGAACTATGGCTACACCTTC. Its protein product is CASSESRQNYGYTF.

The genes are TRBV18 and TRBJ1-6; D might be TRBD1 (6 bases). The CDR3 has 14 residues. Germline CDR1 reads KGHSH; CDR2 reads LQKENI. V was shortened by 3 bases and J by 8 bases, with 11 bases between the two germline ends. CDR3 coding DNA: TGTGCCAGCTCACCCCGGGGGGCTGATTCACCCCTCCACTTT. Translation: CASSPRGADSPLHF.

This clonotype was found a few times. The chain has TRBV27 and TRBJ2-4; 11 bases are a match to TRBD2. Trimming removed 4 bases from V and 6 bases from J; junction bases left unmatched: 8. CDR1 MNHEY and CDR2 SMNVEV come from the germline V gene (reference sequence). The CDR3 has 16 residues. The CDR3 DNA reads TGTGCCAGCAGTTCTAGCGGGAGGTGGCGGGGAAACATTCAGTACTTC. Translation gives CASSSSGRWRGNIQYF.

The CDR3 DNA follows: TGTGCCACCAGTGACCCCGGGGGTAGCGATGAGCAGTTCTTC. The encoded protein is CATSDPGGSDEQFF. This chain joins TRBV24-1 and TRBJ2-1, with a possible D match to TRBD2 (6 bases). The CDR3 length is 14 residues. V lost 4 bases to trimming and J lost 8 bases, with 14 bases between them. The germline gives CDR1 KGHDR, CDR2 SFDVKD.

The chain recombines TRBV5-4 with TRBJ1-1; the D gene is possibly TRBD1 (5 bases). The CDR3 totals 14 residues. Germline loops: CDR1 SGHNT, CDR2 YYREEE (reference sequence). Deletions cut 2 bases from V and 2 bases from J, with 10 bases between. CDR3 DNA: TGTGCCAGCAGCTTTTTCGGGGGTAACACTGAAGCTTTCTTT. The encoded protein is CASSFFGGNTEAFF. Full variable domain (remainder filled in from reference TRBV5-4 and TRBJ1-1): ETGVTQSPTHLIKTRGQQVTLRCSSQSGHNTVSWYQQALGQGPQFIFQYYREEENGRGNFPPRFSGLQFPNYSSELNVNALELDDSALYLCASSFFGGNTEAFFGQGTRLTVV.

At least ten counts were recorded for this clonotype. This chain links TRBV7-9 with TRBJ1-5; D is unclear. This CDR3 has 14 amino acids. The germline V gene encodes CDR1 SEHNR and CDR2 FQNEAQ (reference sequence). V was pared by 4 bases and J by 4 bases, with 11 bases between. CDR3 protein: CASSSTSQNQPQHF. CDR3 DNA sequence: TGTGCCAGCAGCTCCACGTCCCAAAATCAGCCCCAGCATTTT. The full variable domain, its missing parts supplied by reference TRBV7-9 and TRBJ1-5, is DTGVSQNPRHKITKRGQNVTFRCDPISEHNRLYWYRQTLGQGPEFLTYFQNEAQLEKSRLLSDRFSAERPKGSFSTLEIQRTEQGDSAMYLCASSSTSQNQPQHFGDGTRLSIL.

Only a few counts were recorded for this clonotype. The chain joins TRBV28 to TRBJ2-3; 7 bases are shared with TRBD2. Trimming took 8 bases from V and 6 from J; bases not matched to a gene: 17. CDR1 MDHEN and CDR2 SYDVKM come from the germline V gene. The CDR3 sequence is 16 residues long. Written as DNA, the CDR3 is TGTGCCAGCGCCCGGCGGGCGGGAGTGGTTGTGGATACGCAGTATTTT. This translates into CASARRAGVVVDTQYF.

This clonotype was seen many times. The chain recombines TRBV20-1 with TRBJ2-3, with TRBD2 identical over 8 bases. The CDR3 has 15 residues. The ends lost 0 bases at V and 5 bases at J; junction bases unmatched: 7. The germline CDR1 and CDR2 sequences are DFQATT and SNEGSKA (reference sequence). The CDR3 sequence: CSARDGLAAGDTQYF. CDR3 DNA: TGCAGTGCTAGAGATGGACTAGCAGCAGGAGATACGCAGTATTTT.

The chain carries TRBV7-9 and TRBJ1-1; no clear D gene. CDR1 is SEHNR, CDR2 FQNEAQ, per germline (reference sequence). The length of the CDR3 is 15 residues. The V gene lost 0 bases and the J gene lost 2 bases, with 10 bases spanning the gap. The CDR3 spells CASSLALGRNTEAFF. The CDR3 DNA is TGTGCCAGCAGCTTAGCGCTGGGTCGTAACACTGAAGCTTTCTTT.

The CDR3 nucleotides are TGCGCCAGCAGGGGACAGGGGGCGAGGTTGAATGAGCAGTTCTTC. Encoded protein: CASRGQGARLNEQFF. The chain links TRBV5-1 to TRBJ2-1; 12 bases fit TRBD1. Germline V lookup: CDR1 SGHRS, CDR2 YFSETQ. The CDR3 loop spans 15 amino acids. Losses at the gene ends were 5 bases for V and 7 bases for J; bases not matched to a gene: 7.

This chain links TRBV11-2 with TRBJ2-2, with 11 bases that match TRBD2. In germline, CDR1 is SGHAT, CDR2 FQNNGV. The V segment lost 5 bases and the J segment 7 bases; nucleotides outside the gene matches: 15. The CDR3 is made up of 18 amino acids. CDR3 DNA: TGTGCCAGCAGCGGGGGGTCTAAACTAGCGGGGGTCGTCGGGGAGCTGTTTTTT. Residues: CASSGGSKLAGVVGELFF.

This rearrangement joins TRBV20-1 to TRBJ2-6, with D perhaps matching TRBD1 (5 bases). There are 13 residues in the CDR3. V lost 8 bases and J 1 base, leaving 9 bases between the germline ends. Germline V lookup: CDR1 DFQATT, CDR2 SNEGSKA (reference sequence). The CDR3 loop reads CSPRASGANVLTF. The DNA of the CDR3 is TGCAGTCCCAGGGCTTCTGGGGCCAACGTCCTGACTTTC.

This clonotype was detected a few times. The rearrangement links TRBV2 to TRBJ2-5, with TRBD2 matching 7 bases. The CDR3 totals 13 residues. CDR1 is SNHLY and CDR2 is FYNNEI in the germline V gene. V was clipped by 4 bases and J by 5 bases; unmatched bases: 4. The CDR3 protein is CASSGDYRETQYF. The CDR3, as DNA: TGTGCCAGCAGTGGGGACTATAGGGAGACCCAGTACTTC.

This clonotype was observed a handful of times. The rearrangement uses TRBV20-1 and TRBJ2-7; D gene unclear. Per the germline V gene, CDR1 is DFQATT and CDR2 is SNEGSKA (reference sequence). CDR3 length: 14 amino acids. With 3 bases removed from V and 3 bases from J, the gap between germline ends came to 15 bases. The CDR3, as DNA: TGCAGTGCTAGGGGCTTAGACCTAAACTACGAGCAGTACTTC. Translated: CSARGLDLNYEQYF.

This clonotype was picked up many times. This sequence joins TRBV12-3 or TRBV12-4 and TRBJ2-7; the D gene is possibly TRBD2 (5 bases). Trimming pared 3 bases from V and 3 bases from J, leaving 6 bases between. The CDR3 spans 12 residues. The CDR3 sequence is CASSFRGYEQYF. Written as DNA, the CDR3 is TGTGCCAGCAGTTTTCGGGGCTACGAGCAGTACTTC.

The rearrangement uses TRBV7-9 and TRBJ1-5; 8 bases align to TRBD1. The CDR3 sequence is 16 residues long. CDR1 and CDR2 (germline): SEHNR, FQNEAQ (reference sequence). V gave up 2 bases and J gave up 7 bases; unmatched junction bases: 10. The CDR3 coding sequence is TGTGCCAGCAGCTTATCAGGACAGGGTCGGGGGCAGCCCCAGCATTTT. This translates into CASSLSGQGRGQPQHF.

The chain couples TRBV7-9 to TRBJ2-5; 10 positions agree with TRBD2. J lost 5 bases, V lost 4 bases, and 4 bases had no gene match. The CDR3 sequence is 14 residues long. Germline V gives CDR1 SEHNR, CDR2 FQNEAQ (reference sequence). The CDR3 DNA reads TGTGCCAGCAGCTCTGGGGGACTAGCGGAGACCCAGTACTTC. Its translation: CASSSGGLAETQYF. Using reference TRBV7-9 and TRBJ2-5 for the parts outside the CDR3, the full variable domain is DTGVSQNPRHKITKRGQNVTFRCDPISEHNRLYWYRQTLGQGPEFLTYFQNEAQLEKSRLLSDRFSAERPKGSFSTLEIQRTEQGDSAMYLCASSSGGLAETQYFGPGTRLLVL.

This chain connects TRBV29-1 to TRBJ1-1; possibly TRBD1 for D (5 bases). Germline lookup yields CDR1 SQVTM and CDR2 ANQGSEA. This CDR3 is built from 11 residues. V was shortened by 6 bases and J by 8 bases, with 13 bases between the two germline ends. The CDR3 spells CSVAGLPEAFF. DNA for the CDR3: TGCAGCGTCGCGGGACTCCCCGAAGCTTTCTTT. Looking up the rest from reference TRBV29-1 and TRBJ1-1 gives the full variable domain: SAVISQKPSRDICQRGTSLTIQCQVDSQVTMMFWYRQQPGQSLTLIATANQGSEATYESGFVIDKFPISRPNLTFSTLTVSNMSPEDSSIYLCSVAGLPEAFFGQGTRLTVV.

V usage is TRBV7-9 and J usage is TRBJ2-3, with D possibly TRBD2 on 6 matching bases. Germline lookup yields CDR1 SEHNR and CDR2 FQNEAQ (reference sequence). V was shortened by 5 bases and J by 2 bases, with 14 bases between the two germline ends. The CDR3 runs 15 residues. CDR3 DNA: TGTGCCAGCAGCGGCACGGGACTCATCACAGATACGCAGTATTTT. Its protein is CASSGTGLITDTQYF. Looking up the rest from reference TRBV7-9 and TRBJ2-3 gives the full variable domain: DTGVSQNPRHKITKRGQNVTFRCDPISEHNRLYWYRQTLGQGPEFLTYFQNEAQLEKSRLLSDRFSAERPKGSFSTLEIQRTEQGDSAMYLCASSGTGLITDTQYFGPGTRLTVL.

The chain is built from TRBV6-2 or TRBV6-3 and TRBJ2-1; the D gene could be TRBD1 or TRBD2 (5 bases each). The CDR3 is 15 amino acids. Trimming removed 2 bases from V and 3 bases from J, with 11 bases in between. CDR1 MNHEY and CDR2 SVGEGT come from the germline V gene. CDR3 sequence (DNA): TGTGCCAGCAGTTACGGGGGAGAGGGCTACAATGAGCAGTTCTTC. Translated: CASSYGGEGYNEQFF.

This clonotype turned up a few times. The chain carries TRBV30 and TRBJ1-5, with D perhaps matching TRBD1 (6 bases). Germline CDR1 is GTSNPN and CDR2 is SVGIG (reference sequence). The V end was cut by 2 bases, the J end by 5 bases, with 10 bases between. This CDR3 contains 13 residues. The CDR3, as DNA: TGTGCCTGGAGTCCGACAGGAGATCAGCCCCAGCATTTT. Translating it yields CAWSPTGDQPQHF.

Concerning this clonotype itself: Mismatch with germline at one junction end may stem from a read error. This CDR3 reads CGGLAGVVLSTDTQYF. The CDR3 DNA reads TGTGGCGGGCTAGCGGGAGTCGTTCTTAGCACAGATACGCAGTATTTT. The V and J genes are TRBV20-1 and TRBJ2-3; 10 bases are a match to TRBD2. This CDR3 region has 16 residues. The germline V gene encodes CDR1 DFQATT and CDR2 SNEGSKA (reference sequence).

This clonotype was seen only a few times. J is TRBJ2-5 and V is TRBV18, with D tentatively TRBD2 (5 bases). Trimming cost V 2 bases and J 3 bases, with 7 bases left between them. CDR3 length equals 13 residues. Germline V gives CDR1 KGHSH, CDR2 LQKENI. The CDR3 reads CASSPDGKETQYF. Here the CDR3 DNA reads TGTGCCAGCTCACCAGACGGGAAAGAGACCCAGTACTTC.